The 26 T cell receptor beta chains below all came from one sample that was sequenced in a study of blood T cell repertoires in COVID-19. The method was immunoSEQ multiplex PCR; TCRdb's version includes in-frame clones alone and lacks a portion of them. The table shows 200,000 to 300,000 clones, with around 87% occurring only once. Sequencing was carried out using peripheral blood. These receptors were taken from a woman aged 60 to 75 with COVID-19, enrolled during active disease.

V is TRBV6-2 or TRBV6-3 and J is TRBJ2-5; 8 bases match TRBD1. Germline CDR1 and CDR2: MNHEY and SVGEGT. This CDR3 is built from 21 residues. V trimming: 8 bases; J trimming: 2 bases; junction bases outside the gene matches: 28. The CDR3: CASGPGQAYTSRGARQETQYF. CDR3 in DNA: TGTGCCAGCGGCCCGGGACAGGCTTACACTAGTAGGGGGGCGCGGCAAGAGACCCAGTACTTC.

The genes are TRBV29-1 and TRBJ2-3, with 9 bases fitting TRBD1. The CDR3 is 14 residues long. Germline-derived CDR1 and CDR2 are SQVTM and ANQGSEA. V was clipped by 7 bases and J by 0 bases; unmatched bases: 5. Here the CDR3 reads CSAGQGSSTDTQYF. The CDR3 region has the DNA TGCAGCGCAGGACAGGGGTCGAGCACAGATACGCAGTATTTT.

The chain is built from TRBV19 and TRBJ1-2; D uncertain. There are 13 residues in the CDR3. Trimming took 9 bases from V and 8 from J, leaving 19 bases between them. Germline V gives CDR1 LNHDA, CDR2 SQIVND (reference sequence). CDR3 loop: CASGNMDRGGYTF. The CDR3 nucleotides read TGTGCCAGCGGGAACATGGATCGAGGAGGCTACACCTTC.

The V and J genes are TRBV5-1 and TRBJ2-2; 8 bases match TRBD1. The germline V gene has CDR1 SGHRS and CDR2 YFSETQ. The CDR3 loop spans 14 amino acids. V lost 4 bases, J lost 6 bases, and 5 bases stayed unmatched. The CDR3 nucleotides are TGCGCCAGCAGCCTGACAGGGGTGGCCGGGGAGCTGTTTTTT. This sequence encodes CASSLTGVAGELFF.

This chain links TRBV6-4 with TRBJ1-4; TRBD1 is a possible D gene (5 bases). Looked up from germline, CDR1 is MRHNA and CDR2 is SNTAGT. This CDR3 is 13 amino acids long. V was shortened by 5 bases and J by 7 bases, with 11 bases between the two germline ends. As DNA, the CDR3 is TGTGCCAGCAGTTTGGGGCGCGGTGAAAAACTGTTTTTT. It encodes CASSLGRGEKLFF.

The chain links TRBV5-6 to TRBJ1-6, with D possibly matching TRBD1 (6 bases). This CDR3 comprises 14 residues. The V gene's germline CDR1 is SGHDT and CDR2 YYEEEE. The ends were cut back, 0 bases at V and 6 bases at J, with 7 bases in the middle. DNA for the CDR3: TGTGCCAGCAGCTTGGGGACAGCTAATTCACCCCTCCACTTT. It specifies CASSLGTANSPLHF.

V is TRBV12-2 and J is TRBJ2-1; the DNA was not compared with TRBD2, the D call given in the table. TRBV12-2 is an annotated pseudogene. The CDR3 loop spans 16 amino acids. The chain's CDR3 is CASRLAGSGAFNEQFF. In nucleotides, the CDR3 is TGTGCAAGTCGCTTAGCTGGGAGCGGGGCCTTCAATGAGCAGTTCTTC.

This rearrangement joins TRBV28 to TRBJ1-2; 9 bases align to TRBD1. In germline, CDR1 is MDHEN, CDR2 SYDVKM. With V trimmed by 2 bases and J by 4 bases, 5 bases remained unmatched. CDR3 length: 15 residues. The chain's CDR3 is CASSLTGQGRYGYTF. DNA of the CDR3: TGTGCCAGCAGTTTAACGGGACAGGGACGCTATGGCTACACCTTC.

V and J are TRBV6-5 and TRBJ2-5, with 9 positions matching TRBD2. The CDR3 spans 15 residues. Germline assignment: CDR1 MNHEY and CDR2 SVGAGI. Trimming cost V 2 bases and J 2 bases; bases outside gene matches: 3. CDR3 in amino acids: CASSYAGGLQETQYF. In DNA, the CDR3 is TGTGCCAGCAGTTACGCGGGAGGGCTACAAGAGACCCAGTACTTC.

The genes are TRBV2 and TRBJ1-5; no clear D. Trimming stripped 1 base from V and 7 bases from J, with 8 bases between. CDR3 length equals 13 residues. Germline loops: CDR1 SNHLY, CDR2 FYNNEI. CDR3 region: CASSEGRWQPQHF. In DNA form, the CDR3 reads TGTGCCAGCAGTGAAGGCCGGTGGCAGCCCCAGCATTTT.

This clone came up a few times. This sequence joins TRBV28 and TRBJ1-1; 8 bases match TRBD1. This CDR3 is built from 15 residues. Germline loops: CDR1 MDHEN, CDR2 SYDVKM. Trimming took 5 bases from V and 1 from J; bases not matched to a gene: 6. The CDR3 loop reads CASSPTGAENTEAFF. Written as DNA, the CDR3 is TGTGCCAGCAGTCCGACAGGGGCGGAGAACACTGAAGCTTTCTTT.

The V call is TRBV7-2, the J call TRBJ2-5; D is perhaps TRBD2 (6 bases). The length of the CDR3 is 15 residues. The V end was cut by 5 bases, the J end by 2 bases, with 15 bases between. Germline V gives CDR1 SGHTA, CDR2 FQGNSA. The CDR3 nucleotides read TGTGCCAGCAGCCCCAGCGGAGGGTTGCAAGAGACCCAGTACTTC. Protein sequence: CASSPSGGLQETQYF.

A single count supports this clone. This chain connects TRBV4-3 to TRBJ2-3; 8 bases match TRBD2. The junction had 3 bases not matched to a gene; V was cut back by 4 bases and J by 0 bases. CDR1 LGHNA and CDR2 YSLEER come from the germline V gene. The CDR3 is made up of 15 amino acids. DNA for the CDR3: TGCGCCAGCAGCCCGATAGCGGGAAGCACAGATACGCAGTATTTT. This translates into CASSPIAGSTDTQYF.

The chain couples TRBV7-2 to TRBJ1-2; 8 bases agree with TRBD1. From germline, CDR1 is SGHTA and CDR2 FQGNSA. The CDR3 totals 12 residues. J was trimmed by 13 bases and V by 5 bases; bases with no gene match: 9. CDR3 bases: TGTGCCAGCAGCCCCGGACAGGGAGGAGGCACCTTC. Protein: CASSPGQGGGTF.

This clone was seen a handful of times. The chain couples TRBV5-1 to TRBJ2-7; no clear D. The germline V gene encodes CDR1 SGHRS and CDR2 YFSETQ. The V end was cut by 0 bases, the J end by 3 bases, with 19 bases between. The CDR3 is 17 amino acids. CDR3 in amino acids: CASSLGQAESRFYEQYF. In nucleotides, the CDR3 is TGCGCCAGCAGCTTGGGGCAGGCCGAGAGTCGCTTCTACGAGCAGTACTTC.

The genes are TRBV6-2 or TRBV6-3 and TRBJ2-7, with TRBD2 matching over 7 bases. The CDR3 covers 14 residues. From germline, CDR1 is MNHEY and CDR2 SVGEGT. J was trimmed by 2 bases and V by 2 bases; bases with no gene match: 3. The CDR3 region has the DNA TGTGCCAGCAGTTACCTAGCGGAGACCTACGAGCAGTACTTC. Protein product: CASSYLAETYEQYF.

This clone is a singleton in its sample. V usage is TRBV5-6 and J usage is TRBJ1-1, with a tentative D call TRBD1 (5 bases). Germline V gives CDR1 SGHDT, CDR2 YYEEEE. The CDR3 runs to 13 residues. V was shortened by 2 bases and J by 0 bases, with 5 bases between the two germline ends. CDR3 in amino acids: CASSFRVNTEAFF. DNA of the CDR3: TGTGCCAGCAGCTTCAGGGTGAACACTGAAGCTTTCTTT.

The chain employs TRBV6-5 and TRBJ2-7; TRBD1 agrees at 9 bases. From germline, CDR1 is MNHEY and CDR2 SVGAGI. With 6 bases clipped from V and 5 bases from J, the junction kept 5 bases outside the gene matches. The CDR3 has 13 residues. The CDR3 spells CASRRGQGNEQYF. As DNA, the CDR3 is TGTGCCAGCAGAAGAGGACAGGGGAACGAGCAGTACTTC.

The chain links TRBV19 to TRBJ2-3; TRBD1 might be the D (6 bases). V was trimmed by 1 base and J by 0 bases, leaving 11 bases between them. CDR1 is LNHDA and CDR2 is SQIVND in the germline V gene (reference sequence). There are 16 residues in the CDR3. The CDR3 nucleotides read TGTGCCAGTAGTATAGGATGGGACAAGAGCACAGATACGCAGTATTTT. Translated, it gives CASSIGWDKSTDTQYF.

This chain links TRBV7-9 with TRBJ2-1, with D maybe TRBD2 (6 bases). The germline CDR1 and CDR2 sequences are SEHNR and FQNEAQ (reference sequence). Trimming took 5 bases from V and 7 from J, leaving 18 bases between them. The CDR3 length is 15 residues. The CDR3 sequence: CASSLLRGEKNEQFF. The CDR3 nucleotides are TGTGCCAGCAGCCTATTACGCGGGGAAAAAAATGAGCAGTTCTTC.

The CDR3 nucleotides are TGTGCCAGCAGTTCGGGAACAGGGGGTTTGGAGACCCAGTACTTC. Translating it yields CASSSGTGGLETQYF. The chain uses TRBV28 and TRBJ2-5; 8 bases fit TRBD1. This CDR3 comprises 15 residues. Germline V gene lookup returns CDR1 MDHEN and CDR2 SYDVKM. The V and J ends lost 4 bases and 5 bases, in that order; junction bases with no gene match: 9.

The CDR3 coding sequence is TGTGCCAGCAGCAGCCTAGCGGGGGACACCGGGGAGCTGTTTTTT. This sequence encodes CASSSLAGDTGELFF. J is TRBJ2-2 and V is TRBV5-6; 10 positions match TRBD2. There are 15 residues in the CDR3. With V trimmed by 4 bases and J by 3 bases, 3 bases remained unmatched. Germline V lookup: CDR1 SGHDT, CDR2 YYEEEE.

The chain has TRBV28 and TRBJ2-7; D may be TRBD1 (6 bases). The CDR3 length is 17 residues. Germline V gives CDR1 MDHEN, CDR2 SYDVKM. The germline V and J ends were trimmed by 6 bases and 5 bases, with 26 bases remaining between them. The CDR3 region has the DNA TGTGCCAGCAGCCCGCTCGGACAGCCGAATTCCTACAACGAGCAGTACTTC. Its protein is CASSPLGQPNSYNEQYF.

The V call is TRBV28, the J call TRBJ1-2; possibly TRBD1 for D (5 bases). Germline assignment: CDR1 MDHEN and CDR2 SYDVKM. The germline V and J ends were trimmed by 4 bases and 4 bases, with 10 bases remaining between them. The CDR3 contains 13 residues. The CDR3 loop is CASSSMGGYGYTF. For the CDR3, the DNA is TGTGCCAGCAGTTCAATGGGGGGCTATGGCTACACCTTC.

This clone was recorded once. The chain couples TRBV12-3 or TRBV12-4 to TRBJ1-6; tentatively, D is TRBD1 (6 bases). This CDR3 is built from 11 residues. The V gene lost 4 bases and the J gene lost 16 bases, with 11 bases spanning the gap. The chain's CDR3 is CASSSGTRLHF. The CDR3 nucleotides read TGTGCCAGCAGTTCCGGGACACGTCTCCACTTT.

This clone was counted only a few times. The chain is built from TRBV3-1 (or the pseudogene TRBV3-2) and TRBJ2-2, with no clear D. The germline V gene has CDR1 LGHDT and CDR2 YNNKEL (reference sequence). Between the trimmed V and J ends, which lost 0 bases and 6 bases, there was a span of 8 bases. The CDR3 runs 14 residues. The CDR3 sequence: CASSQDLGSGELFF. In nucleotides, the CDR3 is TGTGCCAGCAGCCAAGATCTCGGGTCCGGGGAGCTGTTTTTT.